This TCR beta chain is from a study of T cell clusters in autoimmune cytopenias. The CDR3 loop spans 14 amino acids. As concerns this clonotype: No antigen is known for it.

Each sample's input was around 250 ng genomic DNA, some 34,000 genome equivalents. Multiplex touch-down PCR amplified TRB using TRB-A and TRB-B pools in one tube. TCRdb reprocessed the multiplex PCR reads, with one entry per CDR3 protein and no DNA. This sample's table has some 7,000 distinct CDR3 sequences. General study points: Clustering suggested that physiological T cell clusters were missing in primary autoimmune cytopenia patients.

Sequenced: peripheral blood. The TCR was taken from a human donor with an autoimmune cytopenia or autoimmune hepatitis (not recorded which). The chain joins TRBV12-3 or TRBV12-4 to TRBJ2-3; TCRdb gives TRBD1 as the D gene, but with no DNA this cannot be confirmed. The CDR3 is CASSSTGSADTQYF.